The source of this T cell receptor (beta chain) is a study of PD-L1 blockade in urothelial cancer. Germline V gene sequence: CDR1 MNHNY, CDR2 SVGAGI (reference sequence). This CDR3 has 13 amino acids. V shed 2 bases, J shed 3 bases, and the junction held 0 bases outside the gene matches. Sample time point: pretreatment peripheral blood. Each patient gave between 1 and 8 samples of peripheral blood mononuclear cells, which were collected pretreatment and during treatment. The protocol was immunoSEQ multiplex PCR, while the TCRdb copy is restricted to in-frame clones and leaves out a portion. Altogether about 63,000 clones are present, approximately 80% being singletons, with the ten largest covering roughly 5%.

Here the sequenced sample was PBMCs, taken around atezolizumab (anti-PD-L1) treatment. The chain has TRBV6-6 and TRBJ1-2; 7 bases are a match to TRBD1. The sequence came from a man in his sixties or seventies with urothelial cancer. Written as DNA, the CDR3 is TGTGCCAGCAGTTACGGGACAGACTATGGCTACACCTTC. It yields the protein CASSYGTDYGYTF.